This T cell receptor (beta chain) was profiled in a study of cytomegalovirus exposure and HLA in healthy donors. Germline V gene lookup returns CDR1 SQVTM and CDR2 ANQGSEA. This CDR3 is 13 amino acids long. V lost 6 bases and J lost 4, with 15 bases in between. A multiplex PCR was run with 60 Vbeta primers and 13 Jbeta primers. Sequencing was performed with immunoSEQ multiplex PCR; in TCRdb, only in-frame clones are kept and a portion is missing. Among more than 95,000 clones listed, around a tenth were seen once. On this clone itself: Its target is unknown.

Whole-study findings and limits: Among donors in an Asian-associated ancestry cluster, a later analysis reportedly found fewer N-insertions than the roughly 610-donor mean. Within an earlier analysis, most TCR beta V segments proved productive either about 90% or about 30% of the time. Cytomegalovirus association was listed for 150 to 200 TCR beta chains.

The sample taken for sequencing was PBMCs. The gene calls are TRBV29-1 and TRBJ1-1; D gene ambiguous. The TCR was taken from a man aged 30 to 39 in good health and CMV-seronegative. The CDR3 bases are TGCAGCGTCCGAACGGGGTTGGGCACTGAAGCTTTCTTT. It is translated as CSVRTGLGTEAFF.